The clone carrying this T cell receptor beta chain has just a few counts. Its specificity is not known. It was template switching that added a universal primer site, and there were unique molecular identifiers on the cDNA. TCRdb re-analysed the 5' RACE reads in MiXCR, keeping a single row per CDR3 protein. The sample includes about 200,000 distinct CDR3 sequences, around 9.6% of them seen just once. This CDR3 is 15 amino acids long. Trimming removed 1 base from V and 2 bases from J, with 12 bases in between. The germline V gene encodes CDR1 LNHNV and CDR2 YYDKDF (reference sequence). These data originate in a study of identical twins. Study-wide points: Insertions ran lower in abundant cord blood beta clonotypes, though not in memory repertoires.

The rearrangement uses TRBV15 and TRBJ2-7; no clear D. This clonotype originated in a woman under 30 in good health. The sequencing input was memory (CD45RO+) T cells sorted from blood. The CDR3: CATSRGRLTAYEQYF. CDR3 coding DNA: TGTGCCACCAGCAGAGGCAGGCTTACGGCCTACGAGCAGTACTTC.